These T cell receptor beta chains were read from a single sample in a study of blood T cell repertoires in COVID-19. TCRdb's table, derived via immunoSEQ multiplex PCR, lists solely in-frame clones and lacks some. The table lists 150,000 or so clones, just under 85% of them singletons. Sequenced sample: PBMCs or T cells enriched from blood (not recorded which). The receptors here all came from a man in his fifties who had recovered from COVID-19. Both conserved end residues are part of each CDR3. Fields, in order: clone size, J gene, D gene, V gene, CDR3 DNA, CDR3 protein. A D gene is named only where the DNA matches it firmly. The size entry is marked missing in some rows and otherwise reads once, few, many or a size class.

NA | TRBJ1-6 | NA | TRBV2 | TGTGCCAGCAGTCCGGGGGGGACCGGTAATTCACCCCTCCACTTT | CASSPGGTGNSPLHF
once | TRBJ1-1 | NA | TRBV5-1 | TGCGCCAGCAGCAGGGAGGGACAAGGCACTGAAGCTTTCTTT | CASSREGQGTEAFF
NA | TRBJ2-7 | TRBD2 | TRBV7-2 | TGTGCCAGCAGCTCTCCTAGCGGCAAGCCCTACGAGCAGTACTTC | CASSSPSGKPYEQYF
few | TRBJ2-5 | NA | TRBV7-2 | TGTGCCAGCAGCTCCCTCGGGACCCAGTACTTC | CASSSLGTQYF
NA | TRBJ1-1 | NA | TRBV9 | TGTGCCAGCGGGCCGGTGCACCGGAACACTGAAGCTTTCTTT | CASGPVHRNTEAFF
NA | TRBJ1-4 | TRBD1 | TRBV7-8 | TGTGCCAGCAGCTTAAGGACAGGGGAGGATGAAAAACTGTTTTTT | CASSLRTGEDEKLFF
NA | TRBJ1-4 | NA | TRBV6-5 | TGTGCCAGCAGTTACTACAGTGATGCTAATGAAAAACTGTTTTTT | CASSYYSDANEKLFF
NA | TRBJ2-7 | TRBD1 | TRBV5-1 | TGCGCCAGCAGCTTGGTGGGGGGACAGGGCTCCTACGAGCAGTACTTC | CASSLVGGQGSYEQYF
NA | TRBJ2-7 | TRBD1 | TRBV4-2 | TGTGCCAGCAGCCAAGCCCGGGGACAGGGCACCTACGAGCAGTACTTC | CASSQARGQGTYEQYF
NA | TRBJ2-2 | NA | TRBV29-1 | TGCAGCGTGACCGACAGGATGGCGAACACCGGGGAGCTGTTTTTT | CSVTDRMANTGELFF
NA | TRBJ2-1 | TRBD2 | TRBV7-9 | TGTGCCAGCAGCTCAGGGACTAGCGGGGGGGCTTTCAATGAGCAGTTCTTC | CASSSGTSGGAFNEQFF
NA | TRBJ1-4 | NA | TRBV28 | TGTGCCAGCAGTCAGGGCTGGGAAAAACTGTTTTTT | CASSQGWEKLFF
once | TRBJ2-3 | NA | TRBV5-6 | TGTGCCAGCAGCTTGAGGCAGGACACAGATACGCAGTATTTT | CASSLRQDTDTQYF
NA | TRBJ1-5 | NA | TRBV7-2 | TGTGCCAGCAGCTTACAGGAAACTCAGCCCCAGCATTTT | CASSLQETQPQHF
NA | TRBJ1-1 | NA | TRBV7-2 | TGTGCCAGCAGCTCACATATGAACACTGAAGCTTTCTTT | CASSSHMNTEAFF
once | TRBJ2-1 | TRBD1 | TRBV11-2 | TGTGCCAGCAGCCCCGGGACAGGGGCAATCTACAATGAGCAGTTCTTC | CASSPGTGAIYNEQFF
NA | TRBJ2-2 | NA | TRBV4-1 | TGCGCCAGCAGCCAAGAACAGGCGAACACCGGGGAGCTGTTTTTT | CASSQEQANTGELFF
NA | TRBJ1-2 | NA | TRBV7-9 | TGTGCCAGCCAGAGACAGGAGTCTAGCTACACCTTC | CASQRQESSYTF
NA | TRBJ2-7 | TRBD1 | TRBV5-1 | TGCGCCAGCAGCCTGACAGGGCTAATCCACGAGCAGTACTTC | CASSLTGLIHEQYF
NA | TRBJ1-4 | TRBD1 | TRBV19 | TGTGCCAGTAGTACGACAGGGGGCAAAGAAAAACTGTTTTTT | CASSTTGGKEKLFF
NA | TRBJ1-4 | TRBD1 | TRBV19 | TGTGCCAGTACACCGGGACAGAGCAGGGAAAAACTGTTTTTT | CASTPGQSREKLFF
NA | TRBJ1-1 | TRBD1 | TRBV3-1/TRBV3-2 | TGTGCCAGCAGCCAAGCCGACAGGGGGAACACTGAAGCTTTCTTT | CASSQADRGNTEAFF
NA | TRBJ2-1 | TRBD2 | TRBV6-5 | TGTGCCAGCAGTTACTCTTTAGCGGGGGGGCGTCGGGAGCAGTTCTTC | CASSYSLAGGRREQFF
NA | TRBJ1-2 | NA | TRBV27 | TGTGCCAGCAGTTTGACCGGGACAACTAACTATGGCTACACCTTC | CASSLTGTTNYGYTF
NA | TRBJ1-2 | TRBD1 | TRBV29-1 | TGCAGCGTTTGGACAGGGGATGGCGGCTACACCTTC | CSVWTGDGGYTF
NA | TRBJ1-2 | TRBD1 | TRBV28 | TGTGCCAGCGAGATAGGAAGGAACAGGGGGGTCTATGGCTACACCTTC | CASEIGRNRGVYGYTF
NA | TRBJ1-1 | TRBD1 | TRBV11-2 | TGTGCCAGCAGCTTAACAGGGGACACTGAAGCTTTCTTT | CASSLTGDTEAFF
NA | TRBJ1-1 | NA | TRBV29-1 | TGCAGCGTTGAAGATCGTGGGGGGGGAGCTTTCTTT | CSVEDRGGGAFF
NA | TRBJ1-5 | NA | TRBV20-1 | TGCAGTGCTAGTACTCCGCAGGCGGGGATTAGCAATCAGCCCCAGCATTTT | CSASTPQAGISNQPQHF
few | TRBJ1-5 | TRBD1 | TRBV19 | TGTGCCAGTAGTATAAGGGCACAGGGGGCTCGTAGCAATCAGCCCCAGCATTTT | CASSIRAQGARSNQPQHF
NA | TRBJ1-1 | NA | TRBV4-2 | TGTGCCAGCAGCCAAGATTCCGGGTCCACTGAAGCTTTCTTT | CASSQDSGSTEAFF
NA | TRBJ2-1 | NA | TRBV10-3 | TGTGCCATCAAATCGGAGGGTGGTGAGCAGTTCTTC | CAIKSEGGEQFF
many | TRBJ2-5 | TRBD1 | TRBV2 | TGTGCCAGCAGGGTTCGACAGGGGGCTAGGGAGACCCAGTACTTC | CASRVRQGARETQYF
NA | TRBJ2-3 | TRBD2 | TRBV13 | TGTGCCAGCAGCTCCCGACTAGCGGGGGCCGGGGATACGCAGTATTTT | CASSSRLAGAGDTQYF
NA | TRBJ2-7 | TRBD2 | TRBV19 | TGTGCCAGTAGTATCGGTCCAGCGGGATCCTACGAGCAGTACTTC | CASSIGPAGSYEQYF
once | TRBJ2-1 | NA | TRBV14 | TGTGCCAGCAATCGAATTAACAAAATCGATGAGCAGTTCTTC | CASNRINKIDEQFF
NA | TRBJ1-1 | NA | TRBV29-1 | TGCAGCGTTCCGGGACAACTGAACACTGAAGCTTTCTTT | CSVPGQLNTEAFF
NA | TRBJ1-5 | NA | TRBV25-1 | TGTGCCAGCAGTGAATGGGGCCAGGGAAGCAATCAGCCCCAGCATTTT | CASSEWGQGSNQPQHF
NA | TRBJ2-2 | NA | TRBV29-1 | TGCAGCGTTGACCAGGGTTACACCGGGGAGCTGTTTTTT | CSVDQGYTGELFF
NA | TRBJ1-2 | TRBD1 | TRBV2 | TGTGCCGGGACAGCTAACTATGGCTACACCTTC | CAGTANYGYTF
NA | TRBJ2-5 | NA | TRBV18 | TGTGCCAGCTCACCGGGAGATGAAGAGACCCAGTACTTC | CASSPGDEETQYF
few | TRBJ1-5 | NA | TRBV5-4 | TGTGCCAGCAGCTTGGGGGGGGATAGCAATCAGCCCCAGCATTTT | CASSLGGDSNQPQHF